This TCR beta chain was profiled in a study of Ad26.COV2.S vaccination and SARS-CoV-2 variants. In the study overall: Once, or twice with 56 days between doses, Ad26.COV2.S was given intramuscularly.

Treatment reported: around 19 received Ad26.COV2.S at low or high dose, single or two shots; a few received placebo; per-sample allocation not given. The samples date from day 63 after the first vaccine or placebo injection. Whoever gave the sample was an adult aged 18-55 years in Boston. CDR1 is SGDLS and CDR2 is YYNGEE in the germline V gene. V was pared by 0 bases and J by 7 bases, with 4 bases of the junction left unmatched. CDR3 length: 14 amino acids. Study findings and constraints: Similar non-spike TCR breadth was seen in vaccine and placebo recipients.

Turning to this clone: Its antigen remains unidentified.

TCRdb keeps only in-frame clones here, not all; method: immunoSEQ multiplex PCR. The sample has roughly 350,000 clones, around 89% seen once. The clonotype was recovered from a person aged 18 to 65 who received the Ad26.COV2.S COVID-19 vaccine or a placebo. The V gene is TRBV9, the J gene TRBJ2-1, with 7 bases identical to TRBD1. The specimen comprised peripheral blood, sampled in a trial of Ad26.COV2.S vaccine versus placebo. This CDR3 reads CASSVADRENEQFF. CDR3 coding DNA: TGTGCCAGCAGCGTAGCTGACAGGGAGAATGAGCAGTTCTTC.